This T cell receptor (beta chain) was identified during a study of blood T cell repertoires in COVID-19. Study context: Spain, Italy and the United States supplied samples that represented acute and convalescent COVID-19. The analysed material was cDNA or gDNA that came from T cells, B-cell-depleted T cells, or PBMCs.

Methods used by the authors: Estimated nucleated cell counts came from reference gene primer amplification. Method: immunoSEQ multiplex PCR; TCRdb's copy keeps in-frame clones and lacks some. The V and J calls and clone size come from that table; D and trimming were worked out from the DNA. The sample comprises about 280,000 clones, approximately 85% of which are singletons, and approximately 5.1% rests with the top ten. The CDR3 covers 14 residues. V dropped 3 bases and J dropped 3; count of bases not matched to a gene: 4. CDR1 and CDR2 from the germline V gene are DFQATT and SNEGSKA (reference sequence).

This sequence joins TRBV20-1 and TRBJ2-3; TRBD2 agrees at 9 bases. This sequence originates from a man aged 50 or older with active or convalescent COVID-19. The sequenced material came from peripheral blood. CDR3 bases: TGCAGTGCTAGTTTAGCGGGAGTTACAGATACGCAGTATTTT. The encoded protein is CSASLAGVTDTQYF.